One sample yielded the 17 T cell receptor beta chains listed below, sequenced in a study of blood T cells in healthy people across ages. A J-beta primer mix and a sample-barcoded 5' primer were used in a second PCR of about 7 to 12 cycles. TCRdb re-derived calls from the 5' RACE reads in MiXCR, one entry per CDR3 protein. The sample yields hundreds of thousands of distinct CDR3 sequences, about 43% seen once. The sequenced sample was blood. These receptors were collected from an older man in good health.

V and J are TRBV9 and TRBJ2-5; 13 bases line up with TRBD2. There are 18 residues in the CDR3. After removal of 4 bases from V and 6 bases from J, the junction contained 15 bases not matched to a gene. Germline V gives CDR1 SGDLS, CDR2 YYNGEE. In DNA form, the CDR3 reads TGTGCCAGCAGCTCCGGGACTAGCGGGGCCCGGGGACGGAAGACCCAGTACTTC. It encodes CASSSGTSGARGRKTQYF.

This chain links TRBV10-2 with TRBJ2-5, with D perhaps TRBD2 (7 bases). Trimming removed 8 bases at V and 5 bases at J, with 21 bases between. In germline, CDR1 is WSHSY, CDR2 SAAADI. The CDR3 spans 15 residues. CDR3 sequence reads: CASGEGLGRGETQYF. The CDR3 nucleotides are TGCGCCAGCGGGGAAGGACTAGGCAGGGGTGAGACCCAGTACTTC.

This clonotype was recorded a few times. The V and J genes are TRBV4-3 and TRBJ2-5; D unresolved. Germline assignment: CDR1 LGHNA and CDR2 YSLEER. CDR3 size: 13 residues. V lost 4 bases and J 4 bases, leaving 10 bases between the germline ends. The CDR3 DNA sequence: TGCGCCAGCAGCCGTGTTATCGGAGAGACCCAGTACTTC. It specifies CASSRVIGETQYF.

This clonotype appeared a few times. The chain recombines TRBV5-1 with TRBJ2-7, with TRBD2 matching 11 bases. The V segment lost 3 bases and the J segment 6 bases; nucleotides outside the gene matches: 14. The CDR3 spans 17 residues. The germline V gene has CDR1 SGHRS and CDR2 YFSETQ. In nucleotides, the CDR3 is TGCGCCAGCAGCTCGGATCCAAAACTAGCGGGAGTACTCGAGCAGTACTTC. Protein sequence: CASSSDPKLAGVLEQYF.

There are a few counts of this clonotype. The chain carries TRBV3-1 and TRBJ1-2; 9 bases align to TRBD1. With 1 base clipped from V and 5 bases from J, the junction kept 5 bases outside the gene matches. CDR3 length: 15 residues. From germline, CDR1 is LGHDT and CDR2 YNNKEL (reference sequence). The CDR3 DNA reads TGTGCCAGCAGCCAAGGGTCGGGACAGGGTTATGGCTACACCTTC. It encodes CASSQGSGQGYGYTF.

The genes are TRBV27 and TRBJ2-3; a weak D match, TRBD2 (6 bases). Trimming took 3 bases from V and 5 from J, leaving 9 bases between them. This CDR3 spans 13 amino acids. CDR1 and CDR2 from the germline V gene are MNHEY and SMNVEV (reference sequence). The CDR3 DNA is TGTGCCAGCAGTTTGAGGAGGGTAGATACGCAGTATTTT. Amino acids: CASSLRRVDTQYF.

This clonotype was counted only a few times. The V gene is TRBV7-2, the J gene TRBJ2-5, with unresolved D. Trimming shortened V by 7 bases and J by 5 bases, and 20 bases separated the two germline ends. Germline-derived CDR1 and CDR2 are SGHTA and FQGNSA. This CDR3 spans 15 amino acids. For the CDR3, the DNA is TGTGCCAGCAACCGGATAGGGCCACTGCGCGAGACCCAGTACTTC. Protein: CASNRIGPLRETQYF.

J is TRBJ2-1 and V is TRBV10-1; tentatively, D is TRBD2 (5 bases). The CDR3 covers 16 residues. V lost 1 base and J 0 bases, leaving 10 bases between the germline ends. CDR1 and CDR2 from the germline V gene are WNHNN and SYGVQD (reference sequence). CDR3 coding DNA: TGCGCCAGCAGTGAGTTTGAGGGAGCCTCCTACAATGAGCAGTTCTTC. Translation: CASSEFEGASYNEQFF.

A few counts support this clonotype. The CDR3: CASSQFAVGQGAKNIQYF. The CDR3 DNA is TGTGCCAGCAGCCAATTTGCAGTTGGACAGGGGGCCAAAAACATTCAGTACTTC. V usage is TRBV3-1 and J usage is TRBJ2-4, with 9 bases that match TRBD1. J gave up 1 base and V 2 bases, and 9 bases lay outside the gene matches. The germline V gene has CDR1 LGHDT and CDR2 YNNKEL (reference sequence). This CDR3 spans 18 amino acids. Full variable domain (rest looked up from reference TRBV3-1 and TRBJ2-4): DTAVSQTPKYLVTQMGNDKSIKCEQNLGHDTMYWYKQDSKKFLKIMFSYNNKELIINETVPNRFSPKSPDKAHLNLHINSLELGDSAVYFCASSQFAVGQGAKNIQYFGAGTRLSVL.

This clonotype was observed a few times. The chain is built from TRBV4-2 and TRBJ2-1; 7 bases are shared with TRBD1. V shed 3 bases and J 13 bases; nucleotides not matched to a gene: 3. The CDR3 has 11 amino acids. CDR1 is LGHNA, CDR2 YNFKEQ, per germline. In DNA form, the CDR3 reads TGTGCCAGCAGCCAGGTAGGGGGCCAGTTCTTC. Protein: CASSQVGGQFF.

This clonotype was counted at least ten times. The chain has TRBV6-2 or TRBV6-3 and TRBJ1-5, with 8 bases aligning to TRBD1. The germline V gene has CDR1 MNHEY and CDR2 SVGEGT. Trimming at V came to 5 bases and at J to 4 bases, leaving 4 bases not matched to a gene. The CDR3 runs to 14 residues. As DNA, the CDR3 is TGTGCCAGCAGTCACGGACAGGGAAATCAGCCCCAGCATTTT. It specifies CASSHGQGNQPQHF.

The chain employs TRBV12-3 or TRBV12-4 and TRBJ1-5; a weak D match, TRBD1 (5 bases). The CDR3 spans 15 residues. The V end was cut by 7 bases, the J end by 4 bases, with 17 bases between. CDR3 residues: CASTTWGERNQPQHF. The DNA of the CDR3 is TGTGCCAGCACCACATGGGGGGAAAGGAATCAGCCCCAGCATTTT.

The chain couples TRBV2 to TRBJ2-4, with no clear D. The CDR3 consists of 15 residues. V lost 4 bases and J 4 bases, leaving 14 bases between the germline ends. CDR1 is SNHLY, CDR2 FYNNEI, per germline. The CDR3 protein is CASSVLEEVKNIQYF. CDR3 DNA: TGTGCCAGCAGTGTTCTGGAAGAGGTAAAAAACATTCAGTACTTC.

V gene TRBV10-3 combines with J gene TRBJ2-1; 11 bases map to TRBD2. V shed 6 bases, J shed 9 bases, and the junction held 13 bases outside the gene matches. Germline V CDR1 and CDR2: ENHRY, SYGVKD. CDR3 length: 16 residues. In nucleotides, the CDR3 is TGTGCCATCAGAGACGCCCTAGCGGGGGGACCGGGTGAGCAGTTCTTC. Translated, it gives CAIRDALAGGPGEQFF.

The chain links TRBV6-2 or TRBV6-3 to TRBJ2-5; a weak D match, TRBD1 (5 bases). The CDR3 is 16 amino acids. Germline V CDR1 and CDR2: MNHEY, SVGEGT. Trimming shortened V by 0 bases and J by 11 bases, and 22 bases separated the two germline ends. CDR3 protein: CASSYSKAGMVNEQYF. The CDR3 DNA reads TGTGCCAGCAGTTACTCGAAGGCAGGGATGGTAAATGAGCAGTACTTC.

The rearrangement links TRBV7-2 to TRBJ2-3; TRBD2 matches 7 bases. Germline values: CDR1 SGHTA, CDR2 FQGNSA. Trimming removed 5 bases from V and 2 bases from J; junction bases left unmatched: 7. The CDR3 is 15 residues long. CDR3: CASSVGGENTDTQYF. CDR3 coding DNA: TGTGCCAGCAGCGTTGGGGGGGAAAACACAGATACGCAGTATTTT.

The CDR3 sequence is CSATTGALEQYF. CDR3 DNA: TGCAGTGCGACCACAGGGGCTCTAGAGCAGTACTTC. The chain combines TRBV20-1 with TRBJ2-7, with 7 positions matching TRBD1. The CDR3 totals 12 residues. The junction had 9 bases not matched to a gene; V was cut back by 6 bases and J by 7 bases. Germline V gene sequence: CDR1 DFQATT, CDR2 SNEGSKA (reference sequence).